This T cell receptor beta chain was captured by sequencing in a study of blood T cell repertoires in COVID-19. At the level of the study: Whether acute or convalescent, the COVID-19 samples came from the United States, Italy and Spain. Sources were T cells, B-cell-depleted T cells, or PBMCs; the material itself was cDNA or gDNA.

The CDR3 is 16 residues long. The germline V gene encodes CDR1 MNHNY and CDR2 SVGAGI (reference sequence). V was clipped by 5 bases and J by 9 bases, with 23 bases between them. Per the study methods: Researchers report that nucleated cell counts were estimated from reference gene primer amplification. Repertoires were generated with immunoSEQ multiplex PCR, while TCRdb's copy carries only in-frame clones and drops some. V and J calls and clone size are given by that table; D and trimming were obtained from the DNA. The sample has fewer than 10,000 clones; 86% are singletons. The rearrangement uses TRBV6-6 and TRBJ1-3; D is possibly TRBD1 (5 bases). The specimen was peripheral blood. The sequence derives from a man aged 55 to 70 with acute or convalescent COVID-19. CDR3 nucleotide sequence: TGTGCCAGCAGTGTCACAGGACCCGGCGGGGGTGGCACCATATATTTT. Translation: CASSVTGPGGGGTIYF.